The 5 T cell receptor beta chains given below trace back to one sample, sequenced in a study of blood T cell repertoires in COVID-19. Assay used: immunoSEQ multiplex PCR; TCRdb lists only in-frame clones, some missing. The sample records hundreds of thousands of clones, 80% to 90% being singletons. Material for sequencing was PBMCs or T cells enriched from blood (not recorded which). These receptors all come from a man aged 30 to 45 who had recovered from COVID-19.

The chain couples TRBV20-1 to TRBJ2-1; TRBD2 might be the D (5 bases). Deletions cut 3 bases from V and 7 bases from J, with 16 bases between. This CDR3 has 14 residues. Germline V gene sequence: CDR1 DFQATT, CDR2 SNEGSKA (reference sequence). The CDR3 DNA is TGCAGTGCTAGTACCGGGGTCCCACCTAATGAGCAGTTCTTC. This translates into CSASTGVPPNEQFF.

This rearrangement joins TRBV28 to TRBJ2-5, with a tentative D call TRBD2 (6 bases). This CDR3 contains 17 residues. Germline-derived CDR1 and CDR2 are MDHEN and SYDVKM. V lost 6 bases and J 1 base, leaving 21 bases between the germline ends. In nucleotides, the CDR3 is TGTGCCAGCAGCGGGACGGGGGTTCATAGAATCCAAGAGACCCAGTACTTC. It encodes CASSGTGVHRIQETQYF.

The chain couples TRBV6-4 to TRBJ2-2; TRBD1 matches 7 bases. The CDR3 contains 18 residues. Germline CDR1 and CDR2: MRHNA and SNTAGT. The ends lost 5 bases at V and 5 bases at J; junction bases unmatched: 17. The CDR3 coding sequence is TGTGCCAGCAGTTCTACAGGGGCCGGTGGTATAGGGACCGGGGAGCTGTTTTTT. This sequence encodes CASSSTGAGGIGTGELFF.

The chain is built from TRBV7-2 and TRBJ2-7, with D hard to call. Germline loops: CDR1 SGHTA, CDR2 FQGNSA. Trimming took off 3 bases at V and 4 bases at J, with 10 bases between the two ends. This CDR3 has 13 residues. The CDR3 nucleotides are TGTGCCAGCAGCTTCTTACAGCTATACGAGCAGTACTTC. Residues: CASSFLQLYEQYF.

This chain joins TRBV7-8 and TRBJ2-7; D possibly corresponds to TRBD2 (6 bases). The CDR3 covers 15 residues. Trimming cost V 5 bases and J 5 bases, with 19 bases left between them. Germline V CDR1 and CDR2: SGHVS, FQNEAQ. CDR3 amino acids: CASSTGGRGFDEQYF. The CDR3 DNA reads as TGTGCCAGCAGCACCGGGGGTCGGGGATTCGACGAGCAGTACTTC. Combining the CDR3 with reference TRBV7-8 and TRBJ2-7 gives the whole variable domain GAGVSQSPRYKVAKRGQDVALRCDPISGHVSLFWYQQALGQGPEFLTYFQNEAQLDKSGLPSDRFFAERPEGSVSTLKIQRTQQEDSAVYLCASSTGGRGFDEQYFGPGTRLTVT.